This T cell receptor beta chain appears in the sequencing data of a study of cytomegalovirus exposure and HLA in healthy donors. Study-wide background: Within the Caucasian-associated ancestry cluster were roughly 81% of the 398 genotyped donors. Study results and limitations: Within a later analysis, the majority of CMV-associated TCR beta chains appeared HLA-restricted. Previously analyzed data showed that most TCR beta V segments were productive at a frequency of about 90% or about 30%.

PCR employed 60 Vbeta and 13 Jbeta primers. Assay: immunoSEQ multiplex PCR; the TCRdb copy retains only in-frame clones and omits some. The sample has 130,000 or so clones, about 76% seen once. As for this clone: Its target is unknown.

Material: PBMCs. This clonotype originated in a man in his forties or fifties in good health and CMV-seropositive.

DNA for the CDR3: TGTGCCAGCAGCCCTTCCTACAATGAGCAGTTCTTC. This codes for CASSPSYNEQFF. The genes are TRBV27 and TRBJ2-1; D remains ambiguous. The germline V and J ends were trimmed by 6 bases and 1 base, with 4 bases remaining between them. Germline lookup yields CDR1 MNHEY and CDR2 SMNVEV (reference sequence). The length of the CDR3 is 12 residues.